This T cell receptor beta chain was obtained from a study of blood T cell repertoires in COVID-19. Study-wide context: T cells, B-cell-depleted T cells, or PBMCs supplied cDNA or gDNA.

Trimming pared 5 bases from V and 1 base from J, leaving 11 bases between. The CDR3 has 14 residues. Per the germline V gene, CDR1 is SEHNR and CDR2 is FQNEAQ (reference sequence). Source study methods: Quantification of nucleated cells was approximated via reference gene primer amplification. Using immunoSEQ multiplex PCR, the repertoire was profiled, and TCRdb retains in-frame clones only, with some absent. V, J and clone size reflect that table, while D and trimming were determined from the DNA. The table records tens of thousands of clones, around 90% of them present only once. This chain uses TRBV7-9 with TRBJ1-1; TRBD1 might be the D (6 bases). The sample comprised peripheral blood. The TCR comes from a woman aged 70 to 79 with acute or convalescent COVID-19. The CDR3 DNA is TGTGCCAGCAGCCCAAAGACAGGGAACACTGAAGCTTTCTTT. Translation gives CASSPKTGNTEAFF.